A selection of T cell receptor beta chains follows, all from one sample in a study of post-analysis software for immune sequencing data. TCRdb itself ran the PCR reads through MiXCR, one entry per CDR3 protein. Among about 800,000 distinct CDR3 sequences listed, 25% to 30% were seen once. Sequenced material: blood. Every receptor here comes from a girl aged 10 to 17 with multiple sclerosis. Both conserved end residues are part of each CDR3. The D gene is left open where the match is weak. Size is omitted from some rows. Given values are once, few, many or a class for expanded clones.

TRBD2	.	TRBV20-1	TRBJ2-1	TGCAGTGCTAGACGGCTAGCGGGGGGGCATGAGCAGTTCTTC	CSARRLAGGHEQFF
.	.	TRBV12-3/TRBV12-4	TRBJ1-5	TGTGCCAGCAGTCCCAACAGGAGCGGGGTGATGAACAATCAGCCCCAGCATTTT	CASSPNRSGVMNNQPQHF
TRBD1	.	TRBV14	TRBJ1-1	TGTGCCAGCAGCCAAGCGGCAGGGGGCAGTTGGACTGAAGCTTTCTTT	CASSQAAGGSWTEAFF
TRBD1	.	TRBV28	TRBJ2-1	TGTGGCAGCAGCGACAGGGGGAAATACAATGAGCAGTTCTTC	CGSSDRGKYNEQFF
TRBD2	.	TRBV10-1	TRBJ2-5	TGCGCCTGCAGTGAGTTTAGCGGGAGCGGGACCCAGTACTTC	CACSEFSGSGTQYF
TRBD1	.	TRBV6-2/TRBV6-3	TRBJ2-1	TGTGCCAGCAGTTTATGGGACAGGGGGAATGAGCAGTTCTTC	CASSLWDRGNEQFF
.	few	TRBV6-6	TRBJ1-6	TGTGCCAGCAGCCATCTTTGGCGGGGTGAGGGTTCACCCCTCCACTTT	CASSHLWRGEGSPLHF
.	.	TRBV7-8	TRBJ1-5	TGTGCCAGCAGCTTAACCGTGAATAGCAATCAGCCCCAGCATTTT	CASSLTVNSNQPQHF
.	.	TRBV7-2	TRBJ2-3	TGTGCCAGCAGCTTAGTGGCCAAGGACACAGATACGCAGTATTTT	CASSLVAKDTDTQYF
.	once	TRBV28	TRBJ2-5	TGTGCCAGCAGAGTAGAAGCAGGGAAAGAGACCCAGTACTTC	CASRVEAGKETQYF
.	.	TRBV3-1	TRBJ1-2	TGTGCCAGCAGCCAAGGGGAGGGTGGCTACACCTTC	CASSQGEGGYTF
.	few	TRBV5-5	TRBJ2-2	TGTGCCAGCAGCTACAACGCGAACACCGGGGAGCTGTTTTTT	CASSYNANTGELFF
.	.	TRBV5-6	TRBJ2-7	TGTGCCAGCAGCTTGAGGTTCCCAGGGGCCGACGAGCAGTACTTC	CASSLRFPGADEQYF
.	few	TRBV14	TRBJ1-2	TGTGCCAGCAGCCCCCCTTCCTGGGTGCTTGACTATGGCTACACCTTC	CASSPPSWVLDYGYTF
TRBD1	few	TRBV7-2	TRBJ1-2	TGTGCCAGCAGCCAGGGGGGCAGCTACTATGGCTACACCTTC	CASSQGGSYYGYTF
.	few	TRBV9	TRBJ2-1	TGTGCCAGCAGCGGAGCCGGGAGATCTGGCAATGAGCAGTTCTTC	CASSGAGRSGNEQFF
.	.	TRBV14	TRBJ2-1	TGTGCCAGCAGCCAAATGAGCAGTACCAATGAGCAGTTCTTC	CASSQMSSTNEQFF
TRBD1	.	TRBV18	TRBJ2-7	TGTGCCAGCTCTACAGGACAGGGGGTATCCTACGAGCAGTACTTC	CASSTGQGVSYEQYF
TRBD1	.	TRBV20-1	TRBJ2-7	TGCAGTGCTCGGACAGGCCCAAACGGCTACGAGCAGTACTTC	CSARTGPNGYEQYF
.	.	TRBV29-1	TRBJ2-2	TGCAGCGCCGGGCATCTTAACACCGGGGAGCTGTTTTTT	CSAGHLNTGELFF
TRBD1	few	TRBV29-1	TRBJ2-5	TGCAGCGTAAGGACATCGACAGGGGGGCTACGGGGTGAGCAGTACTTC	CSVRTSTGGLRGEQYF
.	.	TRBV29-1	TRBJ1-4	TGCAGCGTTGAAGTGGCCGGAGCTAATGAAAAACTGTTTTTT	CSVEVAGANEKLFF
.	.	TRBV2	TRBJ2-4	TGTGCCAGCAGTGAACGCGGTTACAAAAACATTCAGTACTTC	CASSERGYKNIQYF
.	few	TRBV6-5	TRBJ2-5	TGTGCCAGCAGTACTATAGGGACTCCTCAGCAGACCCAGTACTTC	CASSTIGTPQQTQYF
.	.	TRBV10-3	TRBJ2-5	TGTGCCATCAGTGAGCGGAGGGAGACCCAGTACTTC	CAISERRETQYF
.	.	TRBV7-2	TRBJ2-3	TGTGCCAGCAGCTTCGGCGGTAGCACAGGTACGCAGTATTTT	CASSFGGSTGTQYF
TRBD1	once	TRBV10-3	TRBJ2-5	TGTGCCATCAGTGAGAGGGGGACAGGTCAAGAGACCCAGTACTTC	CAISERGTGQETQYF
.	.	TRBV7-9	TRBJ2-6	TGTGCCAGCAGCTTAGCAGGCAGATACAACTCTGGGGCCAACGTCCTGACTTTC	CASSLAGRYNSGANVLTF
.	.	TRBV25-1	TRBJ1-6	TGTGCCAGCAGTGAATCCGGGAATTCACCCCTCCACTTT	CASSESGNSPLHF
.	many	TRBV12-3/TRBV12-4	TRBJ2-5	TGTGCCAGCAGTAAGGGACTCCAAGAGACCCAGTACTTC	CASSKGLQETQYF
TRBD2	many	TRBV20-1	TRBJ2-7	TGCAGTGCTCGCCTAGCGGGAGGGCCCTACGAGCAGTACTTC	CSARLAGGPYEQYF
TRBD2	many	TRBV20-1	TRBJ2-1	TGCAGTGCTAGAGACGGGACTAGCGGGAGGAATGAGCAGTTCTTC	CSARDGTSGRNEQFF
.	few	TRBV15	TRBJ2-1	TGTGCCACCAGCGTACGAGGTCGGGTCGATGAGCAGTTCTTC	CATSVRGRVDEQFF
.	few	TRBV6-4	TRBJ1-5	TGTGCCAGCAGTCCGCGGGCCTTCCCCAATCAGCCCCAGCATTTT	CASSPRAFPNQPQHF
.	.	TRBV5-1	TRBJ2-7	TGCGCCAGCAGACTCGGGGGCTACGAGCAGTACTTC	CASRLGGYEQYF
.	.	TRBV5-1	TRBJ1-4	TGCGCCAGCAGCTTGGTATTGGGAGCGTCAGGTGAAAAACTGTTTTTT	CASSLVLGASGEKLFF
.	.	TRBV7-2	TRBJ1-2	TGTGCCAGCAGCTTAGTTGACAGGCCAAACTATGGCTACACCTTC	CASSLVDRPNYGYTF
.	few	TRBV12-3/TRBV12-4	TRBJ1-1	TGTGCCAGCACACCAGGGTTAGTGAACACTGAAGCTTTCTTT	CASTPGLVNTEAFF
.	.	TRBV2	TRBJ2-1	TGTGCCAGCAGCCCCCTACACAATGAGCAGTTCTTC	CASSPLHNEQFF
.	few	TRBV5-1	TRBJ1-2	TGCGCCAGCAGCTTGAAACAGGAAACCGGCTACACCTTC	CASSLKQETGYTF
.	.	TRBV2	TRBJ2-7	TGTGCCAGCGGGGACGTGAGCTCCTACAATGAGCAGTACTTC	CASGDVSSYNEQYF
TRBD2	.	TRBV4-3	TRBJ2-7	TGCGCCAGCAGCCAAGAGGCTAGCGGTAGCTCCTACGAGCAGTACTTC	CASSQEASGSSYEQYF
.	few	TRBV15	TRBJ2-5	TGTGCCACCAGCAGAGAAGGCAATCCTCAAGAGACCCAGTACTTC	CATSREGNPQETQYF
.	.	TRBV7-2	TRBJ2-5	TGTGCCAGCAGCTCGTGGACAGAACAAGAGACCCAGTACTTC	CASSSWTEQETQYF
.	few	TRBV6-5	TRBJ1-1	TGTGCCAGCAGCCACCCGATTGACTCGGGGGTAGCTTTCTTT	CASSHPIDSGVAFF
TRBD2	few	TRBV10-3	TRBJ2-7	TGTGCCATCAGTGGACCTTCGGGGCTAGCGGGAGTCTACGAGCAGTACTTC	CAISGPSGLAGVYEQYF
.	many	TRBV6-6	TRBJ2-4	TGTGCCAGCAGTTACACCAGCGGAGCCAAAAACATTCAGTACTTC	CASSYTSGAKNIQYF
.	few	TRBV6-5	TRBJ2-3	TGTGCCAGCAGTTACTCGATGGGGGTAACAGATACGCAGTATTTT	CASSYSMGVTDTQYF
.	.	TRBV27	TRBJ2-1	TGTGCCAGCAGTTTATCGGAATCCTACAATGAGCAGTTCTTC	CASSLSESYNEQFF
TRBD1	.	TRBV3-1	TRBJ1-2	TGTGCCAGCAGCCCGGGACAGCGAGCTAACTATGGCTACACCTTC	CASSPGQRANYGYTF
.	few	TRBV27	TRBJ2-2	TGTGCCACCAGGGGTGGGCGCTCTGGGGAGCTGTTTTTT	CATRGGRSGELFF
.	.	TRBV29-1	TRBJ2-2	TGCAGCGCGGAGGGTCGGAACGCCGGGGAGCTGTTTTTT	CSAEGRNAGELFF
TRBD2	.	TRBV6-5	TRBJ2-1	TGTGCCAGCAGCCCGGCGCTAGCGGGAGGGCCCAATGAGCAGTTCTTC	CASSPALAGGPNEQFF
TRBD1	.	TRBV6-6	TRBJ1-1	TGTGCCAGCAGTAACAGGGGCGGGGGGAACACTGAAGCTTTCTTT	CASSNRGGGNTEAFF
.	.	TRBV25-1	TRBJ2-2	TGTGCCAGCAGTGAATCCGGGGAGCTGTTTTTT	CASSESGELFF